Listed below are T cell receptor beta chains from one sample, sequenced in a study of blood T cell repertoires in COVID-19. Repertoires were generated with immunoSEQ multiplex PCR, while TCRdb's copy carries only in-frame clones and drops some. Seen here are about 130,000 clones, 75% to 90% observed once, and the top ten hold around 2.3%. The sequencing input was peripheral blood. The receptors were sampled from a man aged 45-65 years with active COVID-19. Both conserved end residues are part of each CDR3.

V gene	CDR3 protein
TRBV24-1	CATSDFTGVAGNTIYF
TRBV4-3	CASSQGGGNYGYTF
TRBV4-1	CASSQEGGETQYF
TRBV10-3	CAISDGDSTDTQYF
TRBV12-3/TRBV12-4	CASRRDRGEKLFF
TRBV2	CASILGRGDTEAFF
TRBV5-4	CASSSRSRERNTGELFF
TRBV30	CAWSPPPGDDTEAFF
TRBV6-5	CASSHGTGGGYTF
TRBV11-3	CASSPGETGAEQYF
TRBV20-1	CSASGGTYYGYTF
TRBV19	CASSIGTGVGPQHF
TRBV15	CATSTGSGGAADTQYF
TRBV5-1	CASPGRRLQYEQYF
TRBV9	CASSEKQFNYEQYF
TRBV7-9	CASSFPNTGRGPHEQYF
TRBV4-3	CASSQDSPYEQYF
TRBV7-6	CASSPASGEQYF
TRBV5-1	CASSPATGDYEQYF
TRBV12-3/TRBV12-4	CASRGTGRDTQYF
TRBV5-4	CASNRDRGQETQYF
TRBV5-5	CASSLRDSPPEQYF
TRBV5-8	CASSLQGYGYTF
TRBV11-2	CASSLGGDSPLHF
TRBV3-1/TRBV3-2	CASSQEEGRTEAFF
TRBV7-8	CASSYTGIAYEQYF
TRBV15	CATSRGRGHSYEQYF
TRBV24-1	CATSDMTGLLYF
TRBV9	CASSVGIQDGQPQHF
TRBV4-2	CASSQDTRGTYNEQFF
TRBV6-5	CASSYSGRGGQYF
TRBV27	CASSLLPSGGGETQYF
TRBV6-5	CATTGGETQYF
TRBV5-1	CASSLGSGSYNEQFF
TRBV18	CASSPAPPSNQPQHF
TRBV7-6	CASSLGQVGSYEQYF
TRBV7-2	CASSPGQGRNSPLHF
TRBV27	CASRQSGFGKLFF
TRBV25-1	CASSPSGGATETQYF
TRBV2	CASSESPGSTDTQYF
TRBV11-2	CASSLGQRGGPDTQYF
TRBV5-1	CASSSQDVGDQEQYF
TRBV2	CASSPGNYGYTF
TRBV5-1	CASSFLYEQYF
TRBV19	CASQIGGFGNTIYF
TRBV10-3	CAISDGLDQETQYF
TRBV5-5	CASSLTGDYEQYF
TRBV19	CASSSQGGQPQHF
TRBV27	CASSLSSGGYNSPLHF
TRBV20-1	CSANSGHEQYF